The clone carrying this T cell receptor beta chain was found many times. Its specificity is not known. Trimming stripped 3 bases from V and 0 bases from J, with 15 bases between. CDR1 SGHRS and CDR2 YFSETQ come from the germline V gene. This CDR3 is built from 16 residues. This record belongs to a study of Graves' ophthalmopathy and Graves' hyperthyroidism. Regarding the study as a whole: Most thyroid-expanded clonotypes exceeding 0.001 frequency were also found in blood.

TCR beta CDR3 regions were amplified from RNA transcripts. An initial RT-PCR round employing HTBI primers preceded a second-round multiplex PCR. TCRdb re-derived calls from the multiplex PCR reads in MiXCR, one entry per CDR3 protein. The top ten hold about 40% of the sample, which has about 740,000 distinct CDR3 sequences, 35% to 50% seen once. J is TRBJ1-1 and V is TRBV5-1; D may be TRBD1 (6 bases). The sample taken for sequencing was peripheral blood. The clonotype was recovered from an adult man with Graves' ophthalmopathy. The CDR3 coding sequence is TGCGCCAGCAGCTCACCACTAGGACAGATGAACACTGAAGCTTTCTTT. Amino acid sequence: CASSSPLGQMNTEAFF.